The clone carrying this T cell receptor beta chain was counted ten times or more. Its antigen remains unknown. The entry originates in a study of metastatic and nonmetastatic thyroid tumors. For the study at large: A comparison of repertoires was made across blood and tumor or nodule tissue from malignant and benign thyroid patients. Study observations and caveats: Reports indicated that malignant thyroid tumors showed significantly higher TCR beta diversity than benign nodules did, in blood and tumor.

Using MiXCR, TCRdb reanalyzed the PCR reads. The sample lists over 35,000 clones; about 17% were seen once. J gave up 5 bases and V 1 base, and 5 bases lay outside the gene matches. The germline CDR1 and CDR2 sequences are DFQATT and SNEGSKA (reference sequence). The CDR3 runs to 14 residues. All patients were treatment-naive before thyroid surgery. The origin of this receptor is a female donor with papillary thyroid cancer or a benign thyroid nodule (not recorded which). Some clones in this sample may be carry-over from other donors' samples. Sequencing input: tumor tissue. This sequence joins TRBV20-1 and TRBJ2-3, with TRBD2 matching 8 bases. The DNA for the CDR3 is TGCAGTGCTAGAGCACCGCGGGAGGTAGATACGCAGTATTTT. Translated: CSARAPREVDTQYF.